One sample yielded the 27 T cell receptor beta chains listed below, sequenced in a study of T-cell memory formation after mild COVID-19. In TCRdb, the 5' RACE reads were re-called with MiXCR into one record per CDR3 protein. The data contain roughly 480,000 distinct CDR3 sequences, approximately 23% of them singletons. The specimen was PBMCs or a T cell subset sorted from them (not recorded which). Receptor source: an adult woman who had mild COVID-19 (a few samples of this study predate the infection). Cell type and time point are not known.

V gene TRBV9 combines with J gene TRBJ2-5; 9 nucleotides line up with TRBD1. This CDR3 spans 14 amino acids. Trimming cost V 3 bases and J 5 bases; bases outside gene matches: 5. From germline, CDR1 is SGDLS and CDR2 YYNGEE. CDR3 amino acids: CASSGNRGRETQYF. CDR3 DNA sequence: TGTGCCAGCAGCGGAAACAGGGGGCGCGAGACCCAGTACTTC.

The gene calls are TRBV30 and TRBJ1-1; D gene unclear. The CDR3 is made up of 15 amino acids. Trimming cost V 4 bases and J 3 bases, with 18 bases left between them. Germline V gives CDR1 GTSNPN, CDR2 SVGIG (reference sequence). CDR3 residues: CAWNLGLRGYTEAFF. As DNA, the CDR3 is TGTGCCTGGAACTTAGGACTTCGGGGATACACTGAAGCTTTCTTT.

In its sample, this clonotype was seen many times. The chain joins TRBV7-2 to TRBJ1-2; unclear D gene. Trimming took off 5 bases at V and 2 bases at J, with 9 bases between the two ends. Per germline, CDR1 SGHTA and CDR2 FQGNSA. This CDR3 has 13 residues. The CDR3 nucleotides read TGTGCCAGCAGCGGCCAGACAAACTATGGCTACACCTTC. Amino acids: CASSGQTNYGYTF.

The chain is built from TRBV5-4 and TRBJ2-1; 10 nucleotides match TRBD2. V shed 4 bases and J 6 bases; nucleotides not matched to a gene: 13. The germline gives CDR1 SGHNT, CDR2 YYREEE (reference sequence). The CDR3 is 17 residues long. This CDR3 reads CASSPQNLAGAGNEQFF. The DNA for the CDR3 is TGTGCCAGCAGCCCACAAAACCTAGCGGGAGCGGGCAATGAGCAGTTCTTC.

This clonotype was detected only a few times. The V call is TRBV4-3, the J call TRBJ2-7; 11 positions match TRBD1. Germline lookup yields CDR1 LGHNA and CDR2 YSLEER. V was pared by 0 bases and J by 7 bases, with 11 bases of the junction left unmatched. This CDR3 contains 17 residues. Here the CDR3 reads CASSQETPGTGGREQYF. The CDR3 bases are TGCGCCAGCAGCCAAGAGACTCCCGGGACAGGGGGTCGGGAGCAGTACTTC.

This clonotype was picked up one time. The chain recombines TRBV29-1 with TRBJ1-4; the match to TRBD1 covers 8 bases. This CDR3 is built from 14 residues. Trimming cost V 4 bases and J 10 bases; bases outside gene matches: 11. The germline gives CDR1 SQVTM, CDR2 ANQGSEA. Written as DNA, the CDR3 is TGCAGCGTTGGGCAGGGGGCGAAAGTGGGAAAACTGTTTTTT. Encoded protein: CSVGQGAKVGKLFF.

This clonotype has more than one count but fewer than ten. V gene TRBV29-1 combines with J gene TRBJ2-5; possible D gene TRBD2, 6 bases. This CDR3 region has 14 residues. Per germline, CDR1 SQVTM and CDR2 ANQGSEA. V lost 6 bases and J 5 bases, leaving 19 bases between the germline ends. The CDR3 loop is CSVWDLLGAETQYF. The CDR3 DNA reads TGCAGCGTCTGGGACTTGTTGGGAGCGGAGACCCAGTACTTC.

This clonotype was detected only once. The CDR3 DNA is TGTGCCAGCAGAGCAGGATCGGGTGAGCAGTACGTC. It is translated as CASRAGSGEQYV. The V and J genes are TRBV12-3 or TRBV12-4 and TRBJ2-7; D call uncertain. The CDR3 contains 12 residues. Trimming pared 6 bases from V and 7 bases from J, leaving 13 bases between.

This clonotype was observed a few times. V usage is TRBV25-1 and J usage is TRBJ2-1; 10 bases fit TRBD1. V lost 4 bases to trimming and J lost 4 bases; unmatched junction nucleotides: 4. CDR3 length: 15 residues. Germline V gives CDR1 MGHDK, CDR2 SYGVNS. The CDR3 loop reads CASSGGQGGYNEQFF. CDR3 nucleotides: TGTGCCAGCAGTGGAGGACAGGGGGGGTACAATGAGCAGTTCTTC. The full variable domain, with the rest looked up from reference TRBV25-1 and TRBJ2-1, is EADIYQTPRYLVIGTGKKITLECSQTMGHDKMYWYQQDPGMELHLIHYSYGVNSTEKGDLSSESTVSRIRTEHFPLTLESARPSHTSQYLCASSGGQGGYNEQFFGPGTRLTVL.

The chain joins TRBV10-3 to TRBJ2-1, with unresolved D. Germline V gene sequence: CDR1 ENHRY, CDR2 SYGVKD. The CDR3 is made up of 12 amino acids. V was pared by 6 bases and J by 8 bases, with 11 bases between. CDR3 DNA: TGTGCCATCAGCCCAGAAGGAGATGAGCAGTTCTTC. It specifies CAISPEGDEQFF.

This clonotype was detected a few times. CDR3 sequence (DNA): TGTGCCAGCAGTGAAGCCCACACTCGGCAGCATACAGGGGGCGATCAGCCCCAGCATTTT. Translating it yields CASSEAHTRQHTGGDQPQHF. The V call is TRBV6-1, the J call TRBJ1-5; 9 bases are a match to TRBD1. J gave up 5 bases and V 0 bases, and 17 bases lay outside the gene matches. Looked up from germline, CDR1 is MNHNS and CDR2 is SASEGT. The CDR3 has 20 residues.

J is TRBJ2-5 and V is TRBV20-1; no reliable D call. V was trimmed by 0 bases and J by 7 bases, leaving 12 bases between them. The CDR3 is made up of 13 amino acids. Germline loops: CDR1 DFQATT, CDR2 SNEGSKA (reference sequence). This chain's CDR3 is CSARDLGVWTQYF. The CDR3 DNA reads as TGCAGTGCTAGAGATCTAGGTGTTTGGACCCAGTACTTC.

This clonotype came up a few times. V and J are TRBV9 and TRBJ2-3; 12 bases are a match to TRBD2. The germline CDR1 and CDR2 sequences are SGDLS and YYNGEE. V was pared by 4 bases and J by 3 bases, with 6 bases of the junction left unmatched. The CDR3 has 16 amino acids. CDR3: CASSPETSGGTDTQYF. The CDR3 DNA sequence: TGTGCCAGCAGCCCAGAGACTAGCGGGGGTACAGATACGCAGTATTTT.

The rearrangement uses TRBV7-2 and TRBJ1-1; maybe TRBD1 (5 bases). The V gene lost 6 bases and the J gene lost 1 base, with 15 bases spanning the gap. This CDR3 region has 15 residues. Per germline, CDR1 SGHTA and CDR2 FQGNSA. The CDR3 sequence is CASRTGRHPNTEAFF. DNA of the CDR3: TGTGCCAGCAGGACGGGACGCCATCCGAACACTGAAGCTTTCTTT.

The chain employs TRBV24-1 and TRBJ2-1; 7 nucleotides line up with TRBD2. The CDR3 is 16 residues long. Germline V CDR1 and CDR2: KGHDR, SFDVKD. The V and J ends lost 4 bases and 10 bases, in that order; junction bases with no gene match: 15. The CDR3 loop is CATSDTGLQRAREQFF. The DNA of the CDR3 is TGTGCCACCAGTGACACGGGACTACAGAGGGCACGGGAGCAGTTCTTC.

V gene TRBV5-1 combines with J gene TRBJ1-1, with D maybe TRBD1 (6 bases). The CDR3 is made up of 15 amino acids. V was cut by 0 bases and J by 3 bases, with 12 bases left in between. Germline values: CDR1 SGHRS, CDR2 YFSETQ. The CDR3 protein is CASSLVRGMDTEAFF. In DNA form, the CDR3 reads TGCGCCAGCAGCTTGGTGAGGGGGATGGACACTGAAGCTTTCTTT.

The chain joins TRBV24-1 to TRBJ2-5, with D tentatively TRBD2 (6 bases). V lost 1 base, J lost 4 bases, and 18 bases lay in between. This CDR3 contains 17 residues. CDR1 is KGHDR, CDR2 SFDVKD, per germline. The CDR3 bases are TGTGCCACCAGTGATTTTGGCCGGGGGAGGTCGGGAGAGACCCAGTACTTC. Protein sequence: CATSDFGRGRSGETQYF.

The chain is built from TRBV7-9 and TRBJ2-1, with TRBD1 identical over 8 bases. This CDR3 region has 14 residues. Trimming took 5 bases from V and 8 from J; bases not matched to a gene: 8. Germline V lookup: CDR1 SEHNR, CDR2 FQNEAQ (reference sequence). The CDR3 here is CASSPDREEDEQFF. CDR3 bases: TGTGCCAGCAGCCCGGACAGGGAGGAAGATGAGCAGTTCTTC.

This clonotype has more than one count but fewer than ten. V gene TRBV5-4 combines with J gene TRBJ2-7, with 7 bases lining up with TRBD1. CDR1 SGHNT and CDR2 YYREEE come from the germline V gene (reference sequence). The CDR3 covers 15 residues. V gave up 1 base and J gave up 1 base; unmatched junction bases: 5. The chain's CDR3 is CASSLSWTGSYEQYF. DNA for the CDR3: TGTGCCAGCAGCTTGAGTTGGACAGGTTCCTACGAGCAGTACTTC. Full variable domain (rest looked up from reference TRBV5-4 and TRBJ2-7): ETGVTQSPTHLIKTRGQQVTLRCSSQSGHNTVSWYQQALGQGPQFIFQYYREEENGRGNFPPRFSGLQFPNYSSELNVNALELDDSALYLCASSLSWTGSYEQYFGPGTRLTVT.

The V and J genes are TRBV3-1 and TRBJ2-7; 7 bases agree with TRBD1. Germline lookup yields CDR1 LGHDT and CDR2 YNNKEL (reference sequence). J lost 2 bases, V lost 3 bases, and 7 bases had no gene match. The CDR3 covers 15 residues. Here the CDR3 reads CASSQTGTPTYEQYF. The CDR3 DNA follows: TGTGCCAGCAGCCAGACAGGGACCCCTACCTACGAGCAGTACTTC.

The chain carries TRBV20-1 and TRBJ2-2; TRBD1 agrees at 11 bases. The germline V gene has CDR1 DFQATT and CDR2 SNEGSKA (reference sequence). The CDR3 consists of 15 residues. The trim removed 6 bases at V and 4 bases at J, leaving 7 bases unmatched. The CDR3 here is CSATPGQGVTGELFF. The CDR3 DNA follows: TGCAGTGCGACCCCGGGACAGGGGGTCACCGGGGAGCTGTTTTTT.

The CDR3 DNA reads TGTGCCAGCAGCGATAACTTCTCTCCTAATGAAAAACTGTTTTTT. This sequence encodes CASSDNFSPNEKLFF. The rearrangement uses TRBV6-1 and TRBJ1-4, with no clear D. The CDR3 is 15 residues long. V was clipped by 6 bases and J by 3 bases, with 14 bases between them. Germline CDR1 reads MNHNS; CDR2 reads SASEGT.

This clonotype has a handful of counts. V is TRBV12-3 or TRBV12-4 and J is TRBJ2-7; possibly TRBD2 for D (6 bases). CDR3 length: 16 residues. Trimming pared 6 bases from V and 0 bases from J, leaving 18 bases between. As DNA, the CDR3 is TGTGCCAGCAGCAACCTCCTGGCGGGGAACTCCTACGAGCAGTACTTC. It encodes CASSNLLAGNSYEQYF.

This sequence joins TRBV20-1 and TRBJ1-2; D might be TRBD1 (5 bases). The CDR3 loop spans 17 amino acids. CDR1 is DFQATT and CDR2 is SNEGSKA in the germline V gene (reference sequence). Trimming cost V 0 bases and J 0 bases, with 17 bases left between them. The CDR3 DNA reads TGCAGTGCTAGAGAGCTTAGGACCGGGACGGCTAACTATGGCTACACCTTC. Translation: CSARELRTGTANYGYTF.

This sequence joins TRBV11-1 and TRBJ2-1; possibly TRBD1 for D (5 bases). V was trimmed by 1 base and J by 5 bases, leaving 12 bases between them. The CDR3 has 15 residues. From germline, CDR1 is SGHAT and CDR2 FQDESV (reference sequence). CDR3: CASSLDRWGHNEQFF. Here the CDR3 DNA reads TGTGCCAGCAGCTTAGACAGGTGGGGTCACAATGAGCAGTTCTTC.

The J gene is TRBJ2-7, the V gene TRBV10-3, with D possibly being TRBD1 (5 bases). This CDR3 has 14 amino acids. Germline V lookup: CDR1 ENHRY, CDR2 SYGVKD. The ends were cut back, 5 bases at V and 3 bases at J, with 14 bases in the middle. This CDR3 reads CAISTGTSSYEQYF. The CDR3 DNA sequence: TGTGCCATCAGTACAGGTACGAGCAGCTACGAGCAGTACTTC.

The chain employs TRBV7-2 and TRBJ2-3; the match to TRBD2 covers 7 bases. This CDR3 spans 16 amino acids. From germline, CDR1 is SGHTA and CDR2 FQGNSA. V lost 1 base to trimming and J lost 6 bases; unmatched junction nucleotides: 10. CDR3 region: CASSLDIPGLHDTQYF. The CDR3 DNA sequence: TGTGCCAGCAGCTTAGACATACCGGGACTACATGATACGCAGTATTTT.